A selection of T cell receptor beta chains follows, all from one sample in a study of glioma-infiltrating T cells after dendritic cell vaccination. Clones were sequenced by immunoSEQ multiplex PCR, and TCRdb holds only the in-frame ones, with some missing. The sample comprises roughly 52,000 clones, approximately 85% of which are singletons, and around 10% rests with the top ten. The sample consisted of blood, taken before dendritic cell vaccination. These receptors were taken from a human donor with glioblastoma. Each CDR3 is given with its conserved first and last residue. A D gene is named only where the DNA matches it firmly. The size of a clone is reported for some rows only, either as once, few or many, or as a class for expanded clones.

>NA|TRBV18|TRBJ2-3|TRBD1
CASSPWGQGADTQYF
TGTGCCAGCTCACCATGGGGACAGGGGGCAGATACGCAGTATTTT
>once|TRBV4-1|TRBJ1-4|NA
CASSQEIGGGKEELFF
TGCGCCAGCAGCCAAGAAATCGGGGGGGGAAAGGAGGAACTGTTTTTT
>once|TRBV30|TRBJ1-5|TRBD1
CAWSVNFGQGNQPQHF
TGTGCCTGGAGTGTAAATTTCGGACAGGGGAATCAGCCCCAGCATTTT
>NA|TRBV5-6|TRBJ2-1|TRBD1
CASSYRTRGNEQFF
TGTGCCAGCAGCTACAGAACCAGGGGGAATGAGCAGTTCTTC
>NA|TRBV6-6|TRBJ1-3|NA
CASGQRGTVGGNTIYF
TGTGCCAGCGGACAGAGAGGGACGGTGGGGGGAAACACCATATATTTT
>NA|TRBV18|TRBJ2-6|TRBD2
CASSPPGGDGANVLTF
TGTGCCAGCTCACCCCCCGGGGGGGACGGGGCCAACGTCCTGACTTTC
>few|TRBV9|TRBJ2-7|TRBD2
CASSPRGGSGYEQYF
TGTGCCAGCAGCCCCCGGGGGGGTAGTGGCTACGAGCAGTACTTC
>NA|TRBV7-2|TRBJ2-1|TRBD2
CASSPTSGRAGDEQFF
TGTGCCAGCAGCCCCACTAGCGGGAGGGCCGGCGATGAGCAGTTCTTC
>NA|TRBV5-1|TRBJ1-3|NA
CASSLSERPEHSGNTIYF
TGCGCCAGCAGCTTGAGTGAGCGGCCAGAACACTCTGGAAACACCATATATTTT
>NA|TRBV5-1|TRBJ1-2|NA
CASSLGTPAETSYGYTF
TGCGCCAGCAGCTTGGGTACACCAGCTGAAACTAGCTATGGCTACACCTTC
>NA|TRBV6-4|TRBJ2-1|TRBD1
CASSVIQGIAYNEQFF
TGTGCCAGCAGTGTGATACAGGGGATTGCCTACAATGAGCAGTTCTTC
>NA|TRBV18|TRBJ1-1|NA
CASSPEGVNTEAFF
TGTGCCAGCTCACCAGAGGGGGTGAACACTGAAGCTTTCTTT
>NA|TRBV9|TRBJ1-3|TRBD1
CASSVGTGTGNTIYF
TGTGCCAGCAGCGTCGGGACAGGGACTGGAAACACCATATATTTT
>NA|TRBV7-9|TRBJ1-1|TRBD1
CTSSLGTENTEAFF
TGTACCAGCAGCTTAGGGACAGAGAACACTGAAGCTTTCTTT
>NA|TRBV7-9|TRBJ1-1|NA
CASSSQRGKTEAFF
TGTGCCAGCAGCTCTCAAAGGGGCAAAACTGAAGCTTTCTTT
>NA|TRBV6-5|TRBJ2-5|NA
CASSNRAVQETQYF
TGTGCCAGCAGTAACAGGGCCGTACAAGAGACCCAGTACTTC
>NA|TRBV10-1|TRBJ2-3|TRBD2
CASSDGLAGQIRSTDTQYF
TGCGCCAGCAGTGACGGACTAGCGGGCCAGATACGAAGCACAGATACGCAGTATTTT
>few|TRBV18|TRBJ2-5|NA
CASSPSLETQYF
TGTGCCAGCTCACCCTCTCTAGAGACCCAGTACTTC
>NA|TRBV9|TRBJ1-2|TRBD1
CASSAETGGHYYGYTF
TGTGCCAGCAGCGCCGAGACAGGGGGGCATTACTATGGCTACACCTTC
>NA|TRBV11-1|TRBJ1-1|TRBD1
CASSGQGAGTEAFF
TGTGCCAGCAGCGGACAGGGGGCGGGCACTGAAGCTTTCTTT
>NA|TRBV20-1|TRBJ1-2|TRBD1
CSAGQDYGYTF
TGCAGTGCCGGACAGGATTATGGCTACACCTTC
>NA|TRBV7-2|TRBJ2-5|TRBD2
CASSVTSGRAGTQYF
TGTGCCAGCAGCGTAACTAGCGGGAGGGCCGGGACCCAGTACTTC